The sequence of this T cell receptor beta chain was determined in a study of cytomegalovirus exposure and HLA in healthy donors. General study findings and limits: A later analysis reportedly found that, within productive TCRs, an Asian-associated ancestry cluster had fewer N-insertions than the mean observed across the roughly 700 donors.

PCR primers comprised 60 Vbeta and 13 Jbeta primers. The assay was immunoSEQ multiplex PCR, and TCRdb's table has in-frame clones only and misses some. The sample has some 140,000 clones, nearly 80% seen once. The CDR3 runs to 15 residues. Germline V gene sequence: CDR1 SSHAT, CDR2 FNYEAQ (reference sequence). As concerns this clone: Antigen specificity is unknown. One end of the junction fails to match germline, which may point to a read error.

Sample: PBMCs. This receptor was identified in a young man in good health and CMV-seronegative. The rearrangement uses TRBV7-7 and TRBJ2-7; 9 bases align to TRBD2. CDR3 DNA: TGTGCTAGCAGCTTAGGTCCTAGCGGGATATACGAGCAGTACTTC. This codes for CASSLGPSGIYEQYF.